This T cell receptor beta chain was documented in a study of cytomegalovirus exposure and HLA in healthy donors. Study observations and caveats: Apparent HLA restriction characterized most CMV-associated TCR beta chains in a later analysis. Indistinguishable V segments, including TRBV6-2 and TRBV6-3, were excluded.

The CDR3 extends over 14 amino acids. Losses at the gene ends were 7 bases for V and 5 bases for J; bases not matched to a gene: 8. From germline, CDR1 is MGHDK and CDR2 SYGVNS. Turning to this clone: Its antigen is still unknown.

This PCR relied on a set of 60 Vbeta primers and 13 Jbeta primers. Measured with immunoSEQ multiplex PCR; TCRdb has only the in-frame clones, and not every one. The sample shows tens of thousands of clones, around 80% of them seen only once. The chain couples TRBV25-1 to TRBJ2-7; 10 positions agree with TRBD2. The receptor was isolated from a male donor in good health and CMV-seropositive. The material sequenced was PBMCs. CDR3 residues: CASTLAGGGDEQYF. Written as DNA, the CDR3 is TGTGCCAGCACCTTAGCGGGGGGCGGAGACGAGCAGTACTTC.